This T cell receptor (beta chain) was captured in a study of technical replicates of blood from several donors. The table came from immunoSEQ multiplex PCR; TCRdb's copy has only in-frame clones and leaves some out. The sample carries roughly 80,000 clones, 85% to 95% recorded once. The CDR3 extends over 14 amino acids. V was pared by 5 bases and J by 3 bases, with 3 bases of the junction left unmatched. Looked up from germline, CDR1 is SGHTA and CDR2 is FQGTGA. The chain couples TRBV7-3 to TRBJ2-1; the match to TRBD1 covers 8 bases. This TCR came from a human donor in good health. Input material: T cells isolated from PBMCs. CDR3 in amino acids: CASSPQGDYNEQFF. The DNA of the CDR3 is TGTGCCAGCAGCCCACAGGGGGACTACAATGAGCAGTTCTTC. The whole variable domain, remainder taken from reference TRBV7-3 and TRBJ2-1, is GAGVSQTPSNKVTEKGKYVELRCDPISGHTALYWYRQSLGQGPEFLIYFQGTGAADDSGLPNDRFFAVRPEGSVSTLKIQRTERGDSAVYLCASSPQGDYNEQFFGPGTRLTVL.